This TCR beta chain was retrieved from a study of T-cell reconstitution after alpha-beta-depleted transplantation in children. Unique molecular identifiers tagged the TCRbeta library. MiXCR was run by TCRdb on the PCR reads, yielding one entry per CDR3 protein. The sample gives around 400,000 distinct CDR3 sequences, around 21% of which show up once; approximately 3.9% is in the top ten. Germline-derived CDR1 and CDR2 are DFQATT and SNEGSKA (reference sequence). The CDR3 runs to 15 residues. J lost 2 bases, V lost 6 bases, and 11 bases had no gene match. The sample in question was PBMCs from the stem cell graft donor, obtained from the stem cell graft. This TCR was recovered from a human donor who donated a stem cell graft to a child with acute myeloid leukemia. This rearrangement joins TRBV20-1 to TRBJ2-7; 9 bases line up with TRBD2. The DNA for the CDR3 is TGCAGTGCGACCCCCATAGCGGGAGCCCCCTACGAGCAGTACTTC. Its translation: CSATPIAGAPYEQYF.